This T cell receptor (beta chain) was sequenced during a study of blood T cell repertoires in COVID-19. Only one count was recorded for this clone. The table came from immunoSEQ multiplex PCR; TCRdb's copy has only in-frame clones and leaves some out. In the table there are 200,000 to 250,000 clones, around 87% of which are singletons. The source of this sequence is a woman under 40 who had recovered from COVID-19. Sequencing was carried out using peripheral blood.

The CDR3: CASRTGGSTDTQYF. The DNA for the CDR3 is TGCGCCAGCAGGACTGGGGGGAGCACAGATACGCAGTATTTT. The genes are TRBV5-1 and TRBJ2-3, with D perhaps matching TRBD2 (6 bases). V was shortened by 5 bases and J by 0 bases, with 10 bases between the two germline ends. The germline V gene has CDR1 SGHRS and CDR2 YFSETQ. The CDR3 consists of 14 residues. The full variable domain, rest sourced from reference TRBV5-1 and TRBJ2-3, is KAGVTQTPRYLIKTRGQQVTLSCSPISGHRSVSWYQQTPGQGLQFLFEYFSETQRNKGNFPGRFSGRQFSNSRSEMNVSTLELGDSALYLCASRTGGSTDTQYFGPGTRLTVL.